These 21 T cell receptor beta chains came from one sample sequenced in a study of technical replicates of blood from several donors. Method: immunoSEQ multiplex PCR; TCRdb's copy keeps in-frame clones and lacks some. The table lists roughly 14,000 clones, roughly 80% of them singletons, with around 13% in the top ten. Sequencing used PBMCs. These TCRs come from a human donor in good health.

This clone was counted a few times. V is TRBV2 and J is TRBJ1-1; no clear D gene. Germline lookup yields CDR1 SNHLY and CDR2 FYNNEI. This CDR3 is built from 13 residues. The germline V and J ends were trimmed by 6 bases and 1 base, with 9 bases remaining between them. The CDR3 sequence is CASRSTTNTEAFF. The CDR3 DNA reads as TGTGCCAGCAGGAGTACTACGAACACTGAAGCTTTCTTT.

The rearrangement uses TRBV2 and TRBJ2-7, with TRBD2 identical over 10 bases. Per germline, CDR1 SNHLY and CDR2 FYNNEI. This CDR3 has 16 residues. V dropped 2 bases and J dropped 6; count of bases not matched to a gene: 10. The CDR3 here is CASSENNASGRSEQYF. Written as DNA, the CDR3 is TGTGCCAGCAGTGAAAACAATGCTAGCGGGAGAAGCGAGCAGTACTTC.

The V call is TRBV19, the J call TRBJ2-7, with D possibly TRBD1 on 6 matching bases. Trimming took off 0 bases at V and 2 bases at J, with 11 bases between the two ends. The CDR3 is 15 amino acids. The germline gives CDR1 LNHDA, CDR2 SQIVND (reference sequence). CDR3 sequence (DNA): TGTGCCAGTAGTATAGATACAGGGTACACCTACGAGCAGTACTTC. It yields the protein CASSIDTGYTYEQYF.

V usage is TRBV5-1 and J usage is TRBJ1-4; 8 bases align to TRBD1. CDR1 and CDR2 from the germline V gene are SGHRS and YFSETQ. The V gene end was trimmed by 5 bases and the J gene end by 7 bases; junction bases not matched to a gene: 7. The CDR3 is 14 amino acids. CDR3 protein: CASSLQGVREKLFF. The CDR3, as DNA: TGCGCCAGCAGTTTACAGGGGGTGCGTGAAAAACTGTTTTTT.

The chain combines TRBV18 with TRBJ2-3; 7 bases match TRBD1. V lost 3 bases, J lost 4 bases, and 10 bases stayed unmatched. Germline V gives CDR1 KGHSH, CDR2 LQKENI. The CDR3 has 16 amino acids. This chain's CDR3 is CASSPPGQRRSDTQYF. In DNA form, the CDR3 reads TGTGCCAGCTCACCCCCGGGACAGAGGAGATCAGATACGCAGTATTTT.

The rearrangement uses TRBV18 and TRBJ2-7, with TRBD1 identical over 9 bases. Germline CDR1 and CDR2: KGHSH and LQKENI. The V segment lost 6 bases and the J segment 0 bases; nucleotides outside the gene matches: 6. This CDR3 contains 15 residues. Written as DNA, the CDR3 is TGTGCCAGCTCGACCGGGACAGGGAGCTCCTACGAGCAGTACTTC. Its protein is CASSTGTGSSYEQYF.

The chain carries TRBV28 and TRBJ1-2; D ambiguous. Trimming left V 3 bases short and J 5 bases short, with 7 bases between. Germline V CDR1 and CDR2: MDHEN, SYDVKM. CDR3 length: 12 residues. The CDR3, as DNA: TGTGCCAGCAGTTTGTGGGAGTATGGCTACACCTTC. The encoded protein is CASSLWEYGYTF.

This rearrangement joins TRBV5-1 to TRBJ1-1, with a tentative D call TRBD1 (5 bases). The CDR3 is made up of 15 amino acids. Germline V lookup: CDR1 SGHRS, CDR2 YFSETQ. V lost 2 bases to trimming and J lost 1 base, with 12 bases between them. The CDR3 nucleotides read TGCGCCAGCAGCTTTGGTGGGGCGTCGAACACTGAAGCTTTCTTT. This sequence encodes CASSFGGASNTEAFF.

V usage is TRBV27 and J usage is TRBJ2-7, with 9 bases aligning to TRBD1. The CDR3 spans 16 residues. V gave up 5 bases and J gave up 2 bases; unmatched junction bases: 10. Germline V gene lookup returns CDR1 MNHEY and CDR2 SMNVEV (reference sequence). The CDR3 coding sequence is TGTGCCAGCAGTCCCGGCCCTGGACAGGGGACCTACGAGCAGTACTTC. Its translation is CASSPGPGQGTYEQYF.

The chain is built from TRBV5-1 and TRBJ2-7, with D maybe TRBD2 (5 bases). The CDR3 totals 18 residues. The V gene lost 0 bases and the J gene lost 1 base, with 20 bases spanning the gap. In germline, CDR1 is SGHRS, CDR2 YFSETQ. CDR3 sequence (DNA): TGCGCCAGCAGCTTGGCCGCGGGTGGGCAGACCTTTTCCTACGAGCAGTACTTC. Its translation is CASSLAAGGQTFSYEQYF.

In this sample, this clone turned up a few times. The chain is built from TRBV29-1 and TRBJ2-7; tentatively, D is TRBD1 (6 bases). CDR3 length: 14 amino acids. Germline V lookup: CDR1 SQVTM, CDR2 ANQGSEA. Trimming removed 6 bases at V and 6 bases at J, with 21 bases between. CDR3 in amino acids: CSVRVGTSNAEQYF. As DNA, the CDR3 is TGCAGCGTCCGGGTGGGGACATCTAACGCCGAGCAGTACTTC.

V usage is TRBV9 and J usage is TRBJ2-2; D is possibly TRBD1 (5 bases). The germline V gene encodes CDR1 SGDLS and CDR2 YYNGEE. V was trimmed by 4 bases and J by 2 bases, leaving 12 bases between them. The CDR3 runs 15 residues. The DNA for the CDR3 is TGTGCCAGCAGCCCATTACAGGTTAACACCGGGGAGCTGTTTTTT. Encoded protein: CASSPLQVNTGELFF. The full variable domain, completed using reference TRBV9 and TRBJ2-2, is DSGVTQTPKHLITATGQRVTLRCSPRSGDLSVYWYQQSLDQGLQFLIQYYNGEERAKGNILERFSAQQFPDLHSELNLSSLELGDSALYFCASSPLQVNTGELFFGEGSRLTVL.

The chain recombines TRBV10-1 with TRBJ1-1; the match to TRBD1 covers 7 bases. Per the germline V gene, CDR1 is WNHNN and CDR2 is SYGVQD (reference sequence). This CDR3 contains 14 residues. The V segment lost 6 bases and the J segment 0 bases; nucleotides outside the gene matches: 4. The chain's CDR3 is CASSVGQMNTEAFF. CDR3 bases: TGCGCCAGCAGCGTGGGACAGATGAACACTGAAGCTTTCTTT.

The rearrangement links TRBV7-2 to TRBJ1-5, with TRBD1 matching 7 bases. The V and J ends lost 2 bases and 6 bases, in that order; junction bases with no gene match: 4. This CDR3 contains 14 residues. Germline V gives CDR1 SGHTA, CDR2 FQGNSA. The CDR3 region is CASSLRQGGQPQHF. The CDR3 DNA reads as TGTGCCAGCAGCTTACGACAGGGAGGTCAGCCCCAGCATTTT.

The V and J genes are TRBV2 and TRBJ1-2, with D perhaps TRBD1 (6 bases). Trimming took off 3 bases at V and 3 bases at J, with 8 bases between the two ends. Germline-derived CDR1 and CDR2 are SNHLY and FYNNEI. This CDR3 has 13 amino acids. Here the CDR3 reads CASSDPGDYGYTF. The CDR3 DNA reads TGTGCCAGCAGTGACCCAGGGGACTATGGCTACACCTTC.

The V and J genes are TRBV10-1 and TRBJ2-7; 10 bases line up with TRBD1. The CDR3 totals 17 residues. Germline V gene lookup returns CDR1 WNHNN and CDR2 SYGVQD (reference sequence). After removal of 9 bases from V and 3 bases from J, the junction contained 17 bases not matched to a gene. The CDR3 nucleotides are TGCGCCAGGCGGGGACAGGGGTTGGAAAAGGAGGGCTACGAGCAGTACTTC. Its translation: CARRGQGLEKEGYEQYF.

V usage is TRBV14 and J usage is TRBJ2-3; 11 bases map to TRBD2. CDR1 and CDR2 from the germline V gene are SGHDN and FVKESK. This CDR3 comprises 13 residues. J gave up 8 bases and V 2 bases, and 0 bases lay outside the gene matches. The CDR3 protein is CASSQTSGSTQYF. CDR3 coding DNA: TGTGCCAGCAGCCAAACTAGCGGGAGTACGCAGTATTTT.

The rearrangement uses TRBV7-7 and TRBJ2-1; 9 nucleotides match TRBD2. Trimming cost V 5 bases and J 2 bases; bases outside gene matches: 4. The germline V gene has CDR1 SSHAT and CDR2 FNYEAQ (reference sequence). The CDR3 is made up of 15 amino acids. CDR3 residues: CASSASSGTYNEQFF. In DNA, the CDR3 is TGTGCCAGCAGCGCCTCTAGCGGGACCTACAATGAGCAGTTCTTC.

V and J are TRBV10-2 and TRBJ2-1, with 8 bases identical to TRBD1. CDR3 length: 16 residues. The trim removed 6 bases at V and 0 bases at J, leaving 7 bases unmatched. Germline CDR1 and CDR2: WSHSY and SAAADI. The CDR3 DNA sequence: TGCGCCAGCAGGGACAGGGACTCCAGCTCCTACAATGAGCAGTTCTTC. The encoded protein is CASRDRDSSSYNEQFF.

The chain recombines TRBV6-5 with TRBJ1-2; TRBD1 is a possible D gene (5 bases). Germline V gene lookup returns CDR1 MNHEY and CDR2 SVGAGI. With 2 bases removed from V and 8 bases from J, the gap between germline ends came to 15 bases. CDR3 length: 14 residues. CDR3 DNA: TGTGCCAGCAGTTACGCAGGGCGGTTCTACGGCTACACCTTC. Protein product: CASSYAGRFYGYTF.

The genes are TRBV11-2 and TRBJ1-1; D not resolved. Germline CDR1 reads SGHAT; CDR2 reads FQNNGV. V lost 5 bases and J 1 base, leaving 17 bases between the germline ends. This CDR3 comprises 16 residues. The CDR3 DNA sequence: TGTGCCAGCAGCCTATACACAGATAACTCGAACACTGAAGCTTTCTTT. Translating gives CASSLYTDNSNTEAFF.